The sequence of this T cell receptor beta chain was determined in a study of CD8+CD57+ T cells in acquired aplastic anemia. Germline V gene data show CDR1 as LNHNV and CDR2 as YYDKDF (reference sequence). The germline V and J ends were trimmed by 0 bases and 3 bases, with 14 bases remaining between them. The CDR3 has 16 residues. On this clonotype itself: Its antigen is currently unknown.

Study-wide results and limits: Patients and controls turned out to have roughly 31 CD8+ CDR3 sequences in common.

Researchers used genomic DNA as the template to profile TCR beta VDJ and CDR3. One entry per CDR3 protein, called by TCRdb with MiXCR from the reads. The data show tens of thousands of distinct CDR3 sequences, about 70% seen once. By flow cytometry, patients selected for sequencing had shown an expansion of CD8+CD57+ cells. Prior therapy had not been administered to any patient at the time of blood sampling. The receptor's source is a human donor with aplastic anemia. The rearrangement joins TRBV15 to TRBJ1-2; D call uncertain. Sequencing was carried out using sorted CD4+, CD8+, or CD8+CD57+ T cells (not recorded which) from PBMCs. This CDR3 is CATSREVFGSDYGYTF. CDR3 coding DNA: TGTGCCACCAGCAGAGAGGTGTTCGGGTCCGACTATGGCTACACCTTC.